This T cell receptor (beta chain) was recovered during a study of T cells in Graves' hyperthyroidism and ophthalmopathy. Germline loops: CDR1 SGHRS, CDR2 YFSETQ. This CDR3 contains 13 residues. Trimming removed 5 bases from V and 9 bases from J, with 15 bases in between. This clonotype has at least ten counts. What was amplified from RNA transcripts were TCR beta CDR3 regions. First-round RT-PCR of the TCR CDR3 relied on the HTBI primer set. TCRdb recomputed calls from the multiplex PCR reads with MiXCR, one row per CDR3 protein. The profile shows 490,000 or so distinct CDR3 sequences, about 16% of them singletons.

This receptor was obtained from a woman aged 30 to 39 with Graves' ophthalmopathy. The sequencing sample was made of blood. This chain uses TRBV5-1 with TRBJ2-1, with D tentatively TRBD1 or TRBD2 (5 bases each). DNA for the CDR3: TGCGCCAGCAGTTGGGACCCCCCGAGTGAGCAGTTCTTC. Its translation: CASSWDPPSEQFF.